Detailed here is one T cell receptor beta chain. This sample is drawn from a study of long-term antiretroviral therapy in people with HIV. This CDR3 contains 16 residues. The germline V gene has CDR1 LNHDA and CDR2 SQIVND (reference sequence). Trimming took 3 bases from V and 3 from J; bases not matched to a gene: 6. They ran version v3.0 of the immunoSEQ assay at survey level. Produced via immunoSEQ multiplex PCR; TCRdb's table is partial and in-frame only. The table has more than 11,000 clones, around four fifths seen once; the top ten hold about a fifth. This receptor was taken from a man between 35 and 55 years old with HIV. The source was unsorted PBMCs, collected 1.3 years before starting antiretroviral therapy. The gene calls are TRBV19 and TRBJ2-1, with TRBD1 matching over 9 bases. As DNA, the CDR3 is TGTGCCAGTAGTATGAGCACAGGGGGCATCTACAATGAGCAGTTCTTC. Protein product: CASSMSTGGIYNEQFF.